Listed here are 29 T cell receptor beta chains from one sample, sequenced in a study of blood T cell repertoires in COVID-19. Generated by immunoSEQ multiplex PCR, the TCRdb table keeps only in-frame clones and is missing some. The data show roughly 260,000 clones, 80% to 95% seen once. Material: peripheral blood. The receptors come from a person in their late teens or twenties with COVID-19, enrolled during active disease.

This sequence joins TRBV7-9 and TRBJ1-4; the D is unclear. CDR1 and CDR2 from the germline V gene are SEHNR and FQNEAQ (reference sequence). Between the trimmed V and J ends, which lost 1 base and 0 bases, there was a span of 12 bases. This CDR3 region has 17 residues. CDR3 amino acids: CASSLGGVVATNEKLFF. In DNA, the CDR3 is TGTGCCAGCAGCTTAGGGGGAGTCGTTGCAACTAATGAAAAACTGTTTTTT.

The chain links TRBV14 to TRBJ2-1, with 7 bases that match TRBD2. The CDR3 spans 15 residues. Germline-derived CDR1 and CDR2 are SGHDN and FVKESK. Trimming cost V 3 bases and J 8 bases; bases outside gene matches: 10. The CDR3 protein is CASSHGLVTLDEQFF. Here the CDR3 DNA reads TGTGCCAGCAGCCACGGACTAGTGACCCTCGATGAGCAGTTCTTC.

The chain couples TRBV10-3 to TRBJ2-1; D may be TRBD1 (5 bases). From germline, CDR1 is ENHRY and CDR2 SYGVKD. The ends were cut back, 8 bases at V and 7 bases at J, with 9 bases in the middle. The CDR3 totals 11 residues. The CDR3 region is CAIGQGNEQFF. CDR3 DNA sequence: TGTGCCATCGGGCAGGGAAATGAGCAGTTCTTC.

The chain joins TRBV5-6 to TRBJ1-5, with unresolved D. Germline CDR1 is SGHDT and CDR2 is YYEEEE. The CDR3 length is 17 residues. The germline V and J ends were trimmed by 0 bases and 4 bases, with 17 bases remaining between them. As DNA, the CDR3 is TGTGCCAGCAGCTTGGGACCTCCAGGTTTAGGAAATCAGCCCCAGCATTTT. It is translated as CASSLGPPGLGNQPQHF.

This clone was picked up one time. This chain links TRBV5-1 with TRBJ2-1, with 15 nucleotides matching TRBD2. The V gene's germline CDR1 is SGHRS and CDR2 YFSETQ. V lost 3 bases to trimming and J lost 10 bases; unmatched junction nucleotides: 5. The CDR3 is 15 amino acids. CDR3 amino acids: CASSSGLAGGGEQFF. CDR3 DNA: TGCGCCAGCAGCTCTGGACTAGCGGGAGGGGGAGAGCAGTTCTTC.

The CDR3 protein is CSVEGQGGNEKLFF. As DNA, the CDR3 is TGCAGCGTGGAGGGTCAGGGGGGTAATGAAAAACTGTTTTTT. The rearrangement links TRBV29-1 to TRBJ1-4; 7 positions match TRBD1. Germline V gives CDR1 SQVTM, CDR2 ANQGSEA. CDR3 size: 14 residues. Trimming removed 6 bases from V and 4 bases from J; junction bases left unmatched: 8.

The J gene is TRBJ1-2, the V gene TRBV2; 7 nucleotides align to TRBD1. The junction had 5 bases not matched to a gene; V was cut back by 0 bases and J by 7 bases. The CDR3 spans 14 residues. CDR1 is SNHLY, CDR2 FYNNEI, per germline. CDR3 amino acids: CASSEAGTVGGYTF. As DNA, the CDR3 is TGTGCCAGCAGTGAAGCGGGGACAGTCGGTGGCTACACCTTC.

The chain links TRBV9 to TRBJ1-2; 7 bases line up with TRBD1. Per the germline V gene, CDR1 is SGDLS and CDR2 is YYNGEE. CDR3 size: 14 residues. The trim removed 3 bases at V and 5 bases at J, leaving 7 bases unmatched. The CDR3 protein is CASSAGGTAYGYTF. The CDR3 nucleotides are TGTGCCAGCAGCGCTGGGGGGACAGCTTATGGCTACACCTTC.

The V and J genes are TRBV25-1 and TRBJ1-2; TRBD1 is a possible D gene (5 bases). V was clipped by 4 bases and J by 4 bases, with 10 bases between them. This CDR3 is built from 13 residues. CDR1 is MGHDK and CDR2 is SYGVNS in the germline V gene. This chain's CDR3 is CASSGQRGYGYTF. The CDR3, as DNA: TGTGCCAGCAGTGGCCAAAGGGGCTATGGCTACACCTTC.

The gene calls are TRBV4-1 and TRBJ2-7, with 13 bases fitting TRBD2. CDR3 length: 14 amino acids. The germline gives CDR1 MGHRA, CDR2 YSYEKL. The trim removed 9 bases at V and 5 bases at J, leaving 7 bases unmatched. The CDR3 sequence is CASSRLAGGNEQYF. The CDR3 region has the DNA TGCGCCAGTTCGAGACTAGCGGGAGGCAACGAGCAGTACTTC.

The CDR3 is CASSPSGREYEQYF. The CDR3 coding sequence is TGTGCCAGCTCCCCGAGCGGGAGGGAGTACGAGCAGTACTTC. The chain recombines TRBV18 with TRBJ2-7; 10 nucleotides align to TRBD2. The CDR3 spans 14 residues. With V trimmed by 6 bases and J by 4 bases, 6 bases remained unmatched. Germline V gene sequence: CDR1 KGHSH, CDR2 LQKENI.

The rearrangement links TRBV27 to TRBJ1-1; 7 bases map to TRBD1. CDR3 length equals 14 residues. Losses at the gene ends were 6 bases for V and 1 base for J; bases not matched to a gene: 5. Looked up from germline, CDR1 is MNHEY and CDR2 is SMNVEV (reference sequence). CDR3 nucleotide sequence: TGTGCCAGCAGACCGGGACAGAGGAACACTGAAGCTTTCTTT. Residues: CASRPGQRNTEAFF.

CDR3 amino acids: CASSLGLAGGDTGELFF. Written as DNA, the CDR3 is TGTGCCAGCAGCTTAGGACTAGCGGGAGGGGACACCGGGGAGCTGTTTTTT. The gene calls are TRBV9 and TRBJ2-2, with 15 nucleotides matching TRBD2. The CDR3 runs to 17 residues. Germline CDR1 SGDLS, CDR2 YYNGEE. Trimming at V came to 4 bases and at J to 3 bases, leaving 4 bases not matched to a gene. The full variable domain, its missing parts supplied by reference TRBV9 and TRBJ2-2, is DSGVTQTPKHLITATGQRVTLRCSPRSGDLSVYWYQQSLDQGLQFLIQYYNGEERAKGNILERFSAQQFPDLHSELNLSSLELGDSALYFCASSLGLAGGDTGELFFGEGSRLTVL.

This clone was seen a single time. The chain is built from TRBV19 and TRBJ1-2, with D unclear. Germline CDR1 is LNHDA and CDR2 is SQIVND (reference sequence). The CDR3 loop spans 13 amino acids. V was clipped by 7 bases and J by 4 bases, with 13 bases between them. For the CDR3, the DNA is TGTGCCAGTAATCCCGGGATGCGCTATGGCTACACCTTC. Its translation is CASNPGMRYGYTF.

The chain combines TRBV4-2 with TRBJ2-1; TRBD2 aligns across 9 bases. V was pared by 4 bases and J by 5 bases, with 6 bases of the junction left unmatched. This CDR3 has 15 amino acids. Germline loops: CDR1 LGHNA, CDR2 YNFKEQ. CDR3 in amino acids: CASSPPGLANNEQFF. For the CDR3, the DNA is TGTGCCAGCAGCCCGCCGGGACTAGCAAACAATGAGCAGTTCTTC.

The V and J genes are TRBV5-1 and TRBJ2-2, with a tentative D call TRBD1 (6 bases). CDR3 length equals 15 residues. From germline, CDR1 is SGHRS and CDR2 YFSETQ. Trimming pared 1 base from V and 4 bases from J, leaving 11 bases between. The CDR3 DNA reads TGCGCCAGCAGCTTGCACAGGGAACTCACCGGGGAGCTGTTTTTT. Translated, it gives CASSLHRELTGELFF.

This chain's CDR3 is CASSVLFNEQFF. CDR3 DNA sequence: TGTGCCAGCAGTGTTCTGTTCAATGAGCAGTTCTTC. The chain is built from TRBV2 and TRBJ2-1; the D is unclear. The CDR3 length is 12 residues. Deletions cut 4 bases from V and 6 bases from J, with 7 bases between. Germline assignment: CDR1 SNHLY and CDR2 FYNNEI.

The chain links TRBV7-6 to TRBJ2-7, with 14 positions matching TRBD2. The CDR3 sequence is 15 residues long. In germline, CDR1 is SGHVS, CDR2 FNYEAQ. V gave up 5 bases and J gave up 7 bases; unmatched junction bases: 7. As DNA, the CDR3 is TGTGCCAGCAGCGATGGGACTAGCGGGAGTCGTGAGCAGTACTTC. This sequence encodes CASSDGTSGSREQYF.

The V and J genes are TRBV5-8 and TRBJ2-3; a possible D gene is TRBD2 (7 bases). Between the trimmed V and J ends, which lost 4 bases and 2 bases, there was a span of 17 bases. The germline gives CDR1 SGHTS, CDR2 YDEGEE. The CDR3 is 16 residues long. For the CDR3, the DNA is TGTGCCAGCAGCCGCCTTCGGGGGGCGATCACAGATACGCAGTATTTT. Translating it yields CASSRLRGAITDTQYF.

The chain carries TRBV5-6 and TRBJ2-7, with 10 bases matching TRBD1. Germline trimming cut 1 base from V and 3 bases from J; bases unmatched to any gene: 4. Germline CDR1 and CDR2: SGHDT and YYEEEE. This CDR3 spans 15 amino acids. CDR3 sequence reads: CASSLMGQGYYEQYF. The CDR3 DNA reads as TGTGCCAGCAGCTTGATGGGACAGGGGTACTACGAGCAGTACTTC.

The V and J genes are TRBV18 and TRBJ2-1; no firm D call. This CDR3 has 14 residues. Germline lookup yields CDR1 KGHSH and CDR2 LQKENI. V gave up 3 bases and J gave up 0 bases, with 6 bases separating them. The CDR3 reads CASSPTRSYNEQFF. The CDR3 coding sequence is TGTGCCAGCTCACCCACTCGCTCCTACAATGAGCAGTTCTTC.

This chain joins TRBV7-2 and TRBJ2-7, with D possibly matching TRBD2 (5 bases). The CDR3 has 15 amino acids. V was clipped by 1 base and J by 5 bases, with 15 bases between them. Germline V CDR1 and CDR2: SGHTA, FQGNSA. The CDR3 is CASSLELAGGNEQYF. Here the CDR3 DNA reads TGTGCCAGCAGCTTAGAGTTGGCGGGTGGGAACGAGCAGTACTTC. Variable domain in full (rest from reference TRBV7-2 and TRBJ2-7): GAGVSQSPSNKVTEKGKDVELRCDPISGHTALYWYRQSLGQGLEFLIYFQGNSAPDKSGLPSDRFSAERTGGSVSTLTIQRTQQEDSAVYLCASSLELAGGNEQYFGPGTRLTVT.

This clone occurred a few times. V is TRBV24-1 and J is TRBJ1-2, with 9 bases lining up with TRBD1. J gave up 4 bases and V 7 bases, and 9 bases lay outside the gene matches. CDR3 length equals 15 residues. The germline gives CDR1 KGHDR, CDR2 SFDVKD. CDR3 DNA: TGTGCCACCAGCCCCGCCGGGACAGGGCTCTATGGCTACACCTTC. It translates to CATSPAGTGLYGYTF.

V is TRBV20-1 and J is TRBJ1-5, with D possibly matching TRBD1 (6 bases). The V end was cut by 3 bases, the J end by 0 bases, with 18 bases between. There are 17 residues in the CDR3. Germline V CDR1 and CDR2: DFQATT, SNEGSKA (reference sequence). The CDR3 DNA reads TGCAGTGCTAGTTCGGACAGCCCCTACTTTAGCAATCAGCCCCAGCATTTT. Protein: CSASSDSPYFSNQPQHF.

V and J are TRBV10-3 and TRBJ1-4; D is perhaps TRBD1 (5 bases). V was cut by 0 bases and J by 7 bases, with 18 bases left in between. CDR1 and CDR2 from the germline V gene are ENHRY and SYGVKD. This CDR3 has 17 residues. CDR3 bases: TGTGCCATCAGTGAGTCGGGGGGAAGGGCTGGTGGTGAAAAACTGTTTTTT. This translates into CAISESGGRAGGEKLFF.

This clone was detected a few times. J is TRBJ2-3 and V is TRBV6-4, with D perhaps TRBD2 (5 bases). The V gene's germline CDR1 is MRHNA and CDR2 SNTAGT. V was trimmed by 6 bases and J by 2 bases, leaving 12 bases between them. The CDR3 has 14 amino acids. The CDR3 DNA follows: TGTGCCAGCAGCGCGGGCGAGCCCACAGATACGCAGTATTTT. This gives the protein CASSAGEPTDTQYF.

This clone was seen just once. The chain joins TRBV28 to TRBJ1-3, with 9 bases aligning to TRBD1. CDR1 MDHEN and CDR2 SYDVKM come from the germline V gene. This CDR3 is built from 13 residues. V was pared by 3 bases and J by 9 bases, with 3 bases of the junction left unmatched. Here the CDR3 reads CASSFGQGSTIYF. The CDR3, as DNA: TGTGCCAGCAGTTTCGGACAGGGGTCCACCATATATTTT.

The CDR3 spells CASAGTEYNQPQHF. CDR3 coding DNA: TGTGCCAGCGCCGGGACAGAATACAATCAGCCCCAGCATTTT. The chain links TRBV6-6 to TRBJ1-5; 7 nucleotides agree with TRBD1. V dropped 8 bases and J dropped 3; count of bases not matched to a gene: 7. Per germline, CDR1 MNHNY and CDR2 SVGAGI (reference sequence). This CDR3 is 14 amino acids long.

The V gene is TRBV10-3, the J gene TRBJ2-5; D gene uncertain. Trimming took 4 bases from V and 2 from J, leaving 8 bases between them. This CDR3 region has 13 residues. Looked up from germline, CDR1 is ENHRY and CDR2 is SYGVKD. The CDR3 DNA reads TGTGCCATCAGTGCCATGACTCAAGAGACCCAGTACTTC. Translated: CAISAMTQETQYF.